The rows below give T cell receptor beta chains drawn from one sample of a study of CD8 T cells in Susac syndrome. TCRdb fed the immunoSEQ multiplex PCR reads into MiXCR, producing one record per CDR3 protein. The table lists around 280,000 distinct CDR3 sequences, around 84% of them singletons. The sample was CD8+ T cells from PBMCs. The receptors derive from a human donor with multiple sclerosis. The CDR3 runs from the conserved cysteine through the conserved F or W. The order of the fields is CDR3 length, V gene, J gene, CDR3 protein.

cdr3_length: 15
v_call: TRBV9
j_call: TRBJ2-1
cdr3_aa: CASSVGLAEYNEQFF

cdr3_length: 13
v_call: TRBV3-1
j_call: TRBJ2-7
cdr3_aa: CASSQEESYEQYF

cdr3_length: 13
v_call: TRBV12-3/TRBV12-4
j_call: TRBJ2-1
cdr3_aa: CASSIQGPNEQFF

cdr3_length: 14
v_call: TRBV6-5
j_call: TRBJ2-2
cdr3_aa: CASRDSTNTGELFF

cdr3_length: 14
v_call: TRBV6-2/TRBV6-3
j_call: TRBJ2-1
cdr3_aa: CASSYSLEYNEQFF

cdr3_length: 17
v_call: TRBV25-1
j_call: TRBJ1-4
cdr3_aa: CASSEGFQGREGVELFF

cdr3_length: 15
v_call: TRBV21-1
j_call: TRBJ2-3
cdr3_aa: CANPPSGSSTDTQYF

cdr3_length: 13
v_call: TRBV6-1
j_call: TRBJ2-5
cdr3_aa: CASSTGAQETQYF

cdr3_length: 15
v_call: TRBV19
j_call: TRBJ1-5
cdr3_aa: CASSWGFRGSQPQHF

cdr3_length: 16
v_call: TRBV6-6
j_call: TRBJ1-5
cdr3_aa: CASSLLEIRGNQPQHF

cdr3_length: 14
v_call: TRBV24-1
j_call: TRBJ2-3
cdr3_aa: CATSEGWGTDTQYF

cdr3_length: 14
v_call: TRBV19
j_call: TRBJ2-2
cdr3_aa: CASTRHREAGELFF

cdr3_length: 16
v_call: TRBV6-2/TRBV6-3
j_call: TRBJ2-1
cdr3_aa: CASSLSGRGVYNEQFF

cdr3_length: 16
v_call: TRBV7-9
j_call: TRBJ1-2
cdr3_aa: CASSPGRSNGNYGYTF

cdr3_length: 11
v_call: TRBV6-5
j_call: TRBJ2-1
cdr3_aa: CASSRGYEQFF

cdr3_length: 13
v_call: TRBV13
j_call: TRBJ1-1
cdr3_aa: CASSLRGNTEAFF

cdr3_length: 16
v_call: TRBV20-1
j_call: TRBJ2-7
cdr3_aa: CSARDPRTSGRGEQYF

cdr3_length: 15
v_call: TRBV5-6
j_call: TRBJ2-1
cdr3_aa: CASSLQLAPYNEQFF

cdr3_length: 15
v_call: TRBV7-9
j_call: TRBJ2-7
cdr3_aa: CASSSAGLGNYEQYF

cdr3_length: 19
v_call: TRBV28
j_call: TRBJ2-3
cdr3_aa: CASSLGPLRTLLITDTQYF

cdr3_length: 15
v_call: TRBV9
j_call: TRBJ2-5
cdr3_aa: CASSVGQGAQETQYF

cdr3_length: 14
v_call: TRBV20-1
j_call: TRBJ2-1
cdr3_aa: CSAMTGDPYNEQFF

cdr3_length: 17
v_call: TRBV28
j_call: TRBJ1-2
cdr3_aa: CASSFRKAGLTAYGYTF

cdr3_length: 14
v_call: TRBV28
j_call: TRBJ2-7
cdr3_aa: CASKKGQGYYEQYF

cdr3_length: 18
v_call: TRBV27
j_call: TRBJ1-4
cdr3_aa: CASKPRQLLLGFSEKLFF

cdr3_length: 13
v_call: TRBV12-3/TRBV12-4
j_call: TRBJ2-7
cdr3_aa: CASSTRQGPGQYF

cdr3_length: 13
v_call: TRBV9
j_call: TRBJ2-3
cdr3_aa: CASSVDFRDTQYF

cdr3_length: 15
v_call: TRBV12-3/TRBV12-4
j_call: TRBJ2-1
cdr3_aa: CASRDRDRENHEQFF

cdr3_length: 13
v_call: TRBV27
j_call: TRBJ2-3
cdr3_aa: CASGGSMGRRQYF

cdr3_length: 15
v_call: TRBV11-2
j_call: TRBJ2-3
cdr3_aa: CASSRLLPSTDTQYF

cdr3_length: 14
v_call: TRBV28
j_call: TRBJ2-1
cdr3_aa: CASRGAGGYNEQFF

cdr3_length: 16
v_call: TRBV5-6
j_call: TRBJ1-2
cdr3_aa: CASSSWEESEAYGYTF

cdr3_length: 14
v_call: TRBV20-1
j_call: TRBJ1-2
cdr3_aa: CSARGGQGLDGYTF

cdr3_length: 14
v_call: TRBV19
j_call: TRBJ1-1
cdr3_aa: CASSFDRANTEAFF

cdr3_length: 15
v_call: TRBV28
j_call: TRBJ2-7
cdr3_aa: CASSLLGTGAYEQYF

cdr3_length: 14
v_call: TRBV11-2
j_call: TRBJ2-1
cdr3_aa: CASSGAGGPNEQFF

cdr3_length: 16
v_call: TRBV27
j_call: TRBJ1-6
cdr3_aa: CASGGPAPEDNSPLHF

cdr3_length: 13
v_call: TRBV24-1
j_call: TRBJ2-1
cdr3_aa: CATSDLDWRKQFF

cdr3_length: 14
v_call: TRBV27
j_call: TRBJ2-7
cdr3_aa: CASSTHSATYEQYF

cdr3_length: 16
v_call: TRBV13
j_call: TRBJ2-2
cdr3_aa: CASSSSWTSALRELFF

cdr3_length: 13
v_call: TRBV27
j_call: TRBJ2-5
cdr3_aa: CASSLRREETQYF

cdr3_length: 16
v_call: TRBV6-1
j_call: TRBJ2-1
cdr3_aa: CASESLEGARSNEQFF

cdr3_length: 15
v_call: TRBV27
j_call: TRBJ1-2
cdr3_aa: CASSSRQGARNGYTF

cdr3_length: 13
v_call: TRBV20-1
j_call: TRBJ1-2
cdr3_aa: CSASSGQWYGYTF

cdr3_length: 13
v_call: TRBV9
j_call: TRBJ2-7
cdr3_aa: CASSTSGGNEQYF

cdr3_length: 14
v_call: TRBV6-4
j_call: TRBJ1-5
cdr3_aa: CASIDRGLNQPQHF

cdr3_length: 17
v_call: TRBV28
j_call: TRBJ2-5
cdr3_aa: CASSFYLSLSKAGTQYF

cdr3_length: 17
v_call: TRBV5-8
j_call: TRBJ2-7
cdr3_aa: CASSLASKLVYNMEQYF

cdr3_length: 15
v_call: TRBV9
j_call: TRBJ1-3
cdr3_aa: CASSVGGGVGNTIYF

cdr3_length: 17
v_call: TRBV12-3/TRBV12-4
j_call: TRBJ2-3
cdr3_aa: CASSWTSGRISTDTQYF

cdr3_length: 12
v_call: TRBV2
j_call: TRBJ2-1
cdr3_aa: CASSEEGQEQFF

cdr3_length: 13
v_call: TRBV6-6
j_call: TRBJ2-7
cdr3_aa: CASDPSGDYEQYF

cdr3_length: 16
v_call: TRBV9
j_call: TRBJ2-1
cdr3_aa: CASSEGPSGTYNEQFF

cdr3_length: 12
v_call: TRBV15
j_call: TRBJ2-1
cdr3_aa: CATSRVNNEQFF